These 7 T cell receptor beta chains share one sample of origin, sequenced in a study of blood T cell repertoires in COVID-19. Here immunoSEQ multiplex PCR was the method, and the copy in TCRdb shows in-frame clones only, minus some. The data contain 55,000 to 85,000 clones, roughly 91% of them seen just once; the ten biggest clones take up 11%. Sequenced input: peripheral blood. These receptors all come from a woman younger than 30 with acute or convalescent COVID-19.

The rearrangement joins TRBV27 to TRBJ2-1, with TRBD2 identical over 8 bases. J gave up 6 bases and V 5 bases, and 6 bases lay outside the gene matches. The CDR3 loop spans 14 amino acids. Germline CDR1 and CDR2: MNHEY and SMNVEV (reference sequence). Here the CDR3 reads CASSLGRGGNEQFF. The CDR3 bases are TGTGCCAGCAGTCTGGGACGGGGGGGCAATGAGCAGTTCTTC.

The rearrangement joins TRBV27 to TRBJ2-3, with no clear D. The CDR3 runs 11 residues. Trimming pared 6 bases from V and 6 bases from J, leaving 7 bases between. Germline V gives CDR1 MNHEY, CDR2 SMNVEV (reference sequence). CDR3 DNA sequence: TGTGCCAGCAGGACACCCGATACGCAGTATTTT. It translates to CASRTPDTQYF.

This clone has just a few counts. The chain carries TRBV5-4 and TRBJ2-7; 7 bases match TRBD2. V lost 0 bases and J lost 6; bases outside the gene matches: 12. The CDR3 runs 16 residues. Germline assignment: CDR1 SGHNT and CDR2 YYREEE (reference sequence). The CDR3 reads CASSLAGREIGPEQYF. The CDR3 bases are TGTGCCAGCAGCTTGGCCGGGCGGGAGATCGGTCCCGAGCAGTACTTC. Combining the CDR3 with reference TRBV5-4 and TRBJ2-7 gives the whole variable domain ETGVTQSPTHLIKTRGQQVTLRCSSQSGHNTVSWYQQALGQGPQFIFQYYREEENGRGNFPPRFSGLQFPNYSSELNVNALELDDSALYLCASSLAGREIGPEQYFGPGTRLTVT.

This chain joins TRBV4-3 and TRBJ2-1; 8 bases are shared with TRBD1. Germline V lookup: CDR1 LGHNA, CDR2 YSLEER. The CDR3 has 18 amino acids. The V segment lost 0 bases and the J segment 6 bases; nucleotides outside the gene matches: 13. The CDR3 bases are TGCGCCAGCAGCCAAGAACCCACCGGACAGGGTGTCTTCAATGAGCAGTTCTTC. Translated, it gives CASSQEPTGQGVFNEQFF.

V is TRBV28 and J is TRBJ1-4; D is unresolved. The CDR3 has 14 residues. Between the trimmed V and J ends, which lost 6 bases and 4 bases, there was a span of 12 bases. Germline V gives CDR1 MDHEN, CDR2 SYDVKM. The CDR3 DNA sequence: TGTGCCAGCAGCATTCACAGCAATAATGAAAAACTGTTTTTT. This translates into CASSIHSNNEKLFF.

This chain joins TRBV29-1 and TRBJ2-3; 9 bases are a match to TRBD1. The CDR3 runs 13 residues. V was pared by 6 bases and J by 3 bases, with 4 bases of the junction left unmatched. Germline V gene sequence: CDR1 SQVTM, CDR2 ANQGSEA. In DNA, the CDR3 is TGCAGCGTGAGACAGGGGGGGACAGATACGCAGTATTTT. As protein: CSVRQGGTDTQYF.

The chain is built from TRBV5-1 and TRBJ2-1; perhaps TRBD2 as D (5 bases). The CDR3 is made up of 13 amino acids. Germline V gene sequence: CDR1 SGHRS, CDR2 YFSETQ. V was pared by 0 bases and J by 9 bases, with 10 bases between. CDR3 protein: CASSLGGQSEQFF. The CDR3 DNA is TGCGCCAGCAGCTTGGGAGGGCAGTCTGAGCAGTTCTTC.